These 4 T cell receptor beta chains came from one sample sequenced in a study of blood T cells in healthy people across ages. With a J-beta primer mix and a sample-barcoded 5' primer, a second PCR ran roughly 7 to 11 cycles. A single record per CDR3 protein comes from TCRdb applying MiXCR to the 5' RACE reads. Counted here are fewer than 2,000,000 distinct CDR3 sequences, approximately 40% occurring once; the ten biggest clones make up about 21%. The specimen sequenced was blood. The receptor set was obtained from a human donor in good health.

This clonotype was seen more than once but under ten times. This chain uses TRBV2 with TRBJ2-2, with D possibly being TRBD2 (7 bases). The length of the CDR3 is 14 residues. From germline, CDR1 is SNHLY and CDR2 FYNNEI. With 6 bases removed from V and 2 bases from J, the gap between germline ends came to 10 bases. CDR3 nucleotides: TGTGCCAGCAGGAGGGGGGGAAACACCGGGGAGCTGTTTTTT. It is translated as CASRRGGNTGELFF.

There are a few counts of this clonotype. The gene calls are TRBV5-1 and TRBJ1-2; D not resolved. Trimming took off 9 bases at V and 1 base at J, with 16 bases between the two ends. Per the germline V gene, CDR1 is SGHRS and CDR2 is YFSETQ. CDR3 length: 14 residues. The CDR3 coding sequence is TGCGCCAACCTACGGGAGTTTTTTAACTATGGCTACACCTTC. It codes for CANLREFFNYGYTF.

This clonotype was counted only a few times. The gene calls are TRBV6-2 or TRBV6-3 and TRBJ2-7; D assignment may be TRBD1 or TRBD2 (5 bases each). V was pared by 7 bases and J by 4 bases, with 17 bases between. Germline V CDR1 and CDR2: MNHEY, SVGEGT. The CDR3 has 14 residues. The chain's CDR3 is CASTLNGARYEQYF. In DNA, the CDR3 is TGTGCCAGCACCCTGAACGGGGCTCGGTACGAGCAGTACTTC.

This clonotype was observed many times. This chain connects TRBV12-3 or TRBV12-4 to TRBJ2-7; D is uncertain. The CDR3 contains 13 residues. Trimming took off 1 base at V and 6 bases at J, with 10 bases between the two ends. CDR3 coding DNA: TGTGCCAGCAGTTTAGGGGGTTTGAGCGAGCAGTACTTC. Translating it yields CASSLGGLSEQYF.